This T cell receptor (beta chain) was retrieved from a study of cytomegalovirus exposure and HLA in healthy donors. Study results and caveats: Both high specificity and high sensitivity reportedly marked the classifier's diagnosis of cytomegalovirus status.

Concerning this clone itself: Its antigen is not known.

PCR used 60 Vbeta primers and 13 Jbeta primers. Clones were sequenced by immunoSEQ multiplex PCR, and TCRdb holds only the in-frame ones, with some missing. The data contain under 150,000 clones, roughly 60% of them singletons. The specimen was PBMCs. The sequence came from a man between 35 and 55 years old in good health and CMV-seropositive.

CDR3 in amino acids: CASSVSGGSGTDTQYF. The CDR3 DNA reads as TGTGCCAGCAGCGTGTCCGGGGGGTCGGGCACAGATACGCAGTATTTT. The chain employs TRBV9 and TRBJ2-3, with 7 bases lining up with TRBD2. V gave up 2 bases and J gave up 1 base; unmatched junction bases: 7. The CDR3 consists of 16 residues. Germline V gene lookup returns CDR1 SGDLS and CDR2 YYNGEE.